These T cell receptor beta chains were read from a single sample in a study of T cell changes during pregnancy in multiple sclerosis. Here immunoSEQ multiplex PCR was the method, and the copy in TCRdb shows in-frame clones only, minus some. The sample records about 45,000 clones, roughly 93% being singletons. The source material was PBMCs (not recorded whether the cells were cultured). Source of these receptors: a female donor with multiple sclerosis, enrolled in a pregnancy study. CDR3s include the opening cysteine and the closing phenylalanine or tryptophan. A D gene is named only where the DNA matches it firmly. Size tells how often a clone was seen (once, few, many) or the class of an expanded clone, and some rows leave it out.

D gene: -
clone size: -
V gene: TRBV7-9
J gene: TRBJ2-5
CDR3 protein: CASTTAPQETQYF
CDR3 DNA: TGTGCCAGCACCACGGCCCCTCAGGAGACCCAGTACTTC

D gene: TRBD2
clone size: -
V gene: TRBV7-9
J gene: TRBJ2-1
CDR3 protein: CASTVSGRSSYNEQFF
CDR3 DNA: TGTGCCAGCACCGTTAGCGGGAGGAGCTCCTACAATGAGCAGTTCTTC

D gene: -
clone size: -
V gene: TRBV7-3
J gene: TRBJ2-5
CDR3 protein: CASSLSPPGKQETQYF
CDR3 DNA: TGTGCCAGCAGCTTAAGCCCGCCAGGGAAACAAGAGACCCAGTACTTC

D gene: -
clone size: -
V gene: TRBV7-7
J gene: TRBJ1-1
CDR3 protein: CASSPFFLRKNTEAFF
CDR3 DNA: TGTGCCAGCAGCCCGTTCTTTTTACGGAAGAACACTGAAGCTTTCTTT

D gene: TRBD1
clone size: -
V gene: TRBV27
J gene: TRBJ1-2
CDR3 protein: CASSPTTGGYGYTF
CDR3 DNA: TGTGCCAGCAGTCCTACGACAGGGGGCTATGGCTACACCTTC

D gene: TRBD1
clone size: -
V gene: TRBV27
J gene: TRBJ1-5
CDR3 protein: CASRASGQGKPQHF
CDR3 DNA: TGTGCCAGCAGGGCCTCGGGACAGGGGAAGCCCCAGCATTTT

D gene: -
clone size: -
V gene: TRBV27
J gene: TRBJ1-5
CDR3 protein: CASRLAGGNQPQHF
CDR3 DNA: TGTGCCAGCAGGCTCGCAGGGGGCAATCAGCCCCAGCATTTT

D gene: -
clone size: -
V gene: TRBV30
J gene: TRBJ2-2
CDR3 protein: CAWSAGHKSGEELFF
CDR3 DNA: TGTGCCTGGAGTGCGGGACATAAATCGGGTGAGGAGCTGTTTTTT

D gene: TRBD2
clone size: -
V gene: TRBV4-1
J gene: TRBJ2-7
CDR3 protein: CASSQEKPLAGGAHEQYF
CDR3 DNA: TGCGCCAGCAGCCAAGAAAAACCACTAGCGGGAGGGGCCCACGAGCAGTACTTC

D gene: TRBD2
clone size: -
V gene: TRBV7-6
J gene: TRBJ2-5
CDR3 protein: CASSPRATSGGKETQYF
CDR3 DNA: TGTGCCAGCAGCCCCAGGGCAACTAGCGGGGGAAAAGAGACCCAGTACTTC

D gene: TRBD1
clone size: -
V gene: TRBV28
J gene: TRBJ2-7
CDR3 protein: CASSPRDRSYEQYF
CDR3 DNA: TGTGCCAGCAGTCCCCGGGACAGGTCCTACGAGCAGTACTTC

D gene: -
clone size: -
V gene: TRBV30
J gene: TRBJ1-3
CDR3 protein: CAWSPWGGSSGNTIYF
CDR3 DNA: TGTGCCTGGAGCCCCTGGGGGGGGAGCTCTGGAAACACCATATATTTT

D gene: -
clone size: -
V gene: TRBV13
J gene: TRBJ2-5
CDR3 protein: CASSLEGRRGQETQYF
CDR3 DNA: TGTGCCAGCAGCTTAGAAGGTCGGAGGGGTCAAGAGACCCAGTACTTC

D gene: TRBD2
clone size: -
V gene: TRBV30
J gene: TRBJ2-3
CDR3 protein: CAWGLAGADTQYF
CDR3 DNA: TGTGCCTGGGGACTAGCGGGAGCAGATACGCAGTATTTT

D gene: -
clone size: -
V gene: TRBV27
J gene: TRBJ1-2
CDR3 protein: CASSEKSANYGYTF
CDR3 DNA: TGTGCCAGCAGCGAGAAGTCCGCTAACTATGGCTACACCTTC

D gene: -
clone size: -
V gene: TRBV10-1
J gene: TRBJ2-7
CDR3 protein: CASSVGGNGEQYF
CDR3 DNA: TGCGCCAGCAGTGTTGGTGGGAACGGCGAGCAGTACTTC

D gene: TRBD2
clone size: few
V gene: TRBV2
J gene: TRBJ2-3
CDR3 protein: CASSGGTSGRGTDTQYF
CDR3 DNA: TGTGCCAGCAGTGGTGGGACTAGCGGGAGAGGCACAGATACGCAGTATTTT

D gene: -
clone size: once
V gene: TRBV19
J gene: TRBJ1-2
CDR3 protein: CASSRGEYSPGYGYTF
CDR3 DNA: TGTGCCAGTAGTAGAGGGGAGTATAGTCCGGGCTATGGCTACACCTTC

D gene: -
clone size: once
V gene: TRBV7-2
J gene: TRBJ1-3
CDR3 protein: CASTLEFSGNTIYF
CDR3 DNA: TGTGCCAGCACCCTGGAGTTCTCTGGAAACACCATATATTTT

D gene: -
clone size: -
V gene: TRBV6-1
J gene: TRBJ1-5
CDR3 protein: CASSEVEGQPQHF
CDR3 DNA: TGTGCCAGCAGTGAAGTTGAGGGTCAGCCCCAGCATTTT

D gene: -
clone size: -
V gene: TRBV2
J gene: TRBJ2-5
CDR3 protein: CASSLRAGQETQYF
CDR3 DNA: TGTGCCAGCAGCCTTCGGGCGGGCCAAGAGACCCAGTACTTC

D gene: -
clone size: -
V gene: TRBV7-6
J gene: TRBJ1-5
CDR3 protein: CASSLVVGNQPQHF
CDR3 DNA: TGTGCCAGCAGCTTAGTGGTGGGGAATCAGCCCCAGCATTTT

D gene: TRBD2
clone size: -
V gene: TRBV13
J gene: TRBJ2-1
CDR3 protein: CASNTLAGAPYNEQFF
CDR3 DNA: TGTGCCAGCAACACACTAGCGGGAGCTCCCTACAATGAGCAGTTCTTC

D gene: TRBD1
clone size: -
V gene: TRBV6-5
J gene: TRBJ2-7
CDR3 protein: CASSYKAGQGSYEQYF
CDR3 DNA: TGTGCCAGCAGTTACAAGGCGGGACAGGGCTCCTACGAGCAGTACTTC

D gene: TRBD2
clone size: -
V gene: TRBV28
J gene: TRBJ2-3
CDR3 protein: CASSLGGRDTQYF
CDR3 DNA: TGTGCCAGCAGTTTGGGAGGGAGAGATACGCAGTATTTT

D gene: -
clone size: -
V gene: TRBV27
J gene: TRBJ2-3
CDR3 protein: CASSLETRHTDTQYF
CDR3 DNA: TGTGCCAGCAGTTTAGAGACTAGACACACAGATACGCAGTATTTT

D gene: -
clone size: once
V gene: TRBV10-3
J gene: TRBJ1-1
CDR3 protein: CAIRLGQYTEAFF
CDR3 DNA: TGTGCCATCAGATTGGGGCAGTACACTGAAGCTTTCTTT

D gene: TRBD2
clone size: -
V gene: TRBV5-1
J gene: TRBJ2-1
CDR3 protein: CASSQTSGNEQFF
CDR3 DNA: TGCGCCAGCAGCCAGACTAGCGGGAATGAGCAGTTCTTC